This T cell receptor beta chain comes out of a study of blood T cell repertoires in COVID-19. Generated by immunoSEQ multiplex PCR, the TCRdb table keeps only in-frame clones and is missing some. The sample yields around 300,000 clones, about 90% seen once. Germline V gene sequence: CDR1 LGHDT, CDR2 YNNKEL (reference sequence). V gave up 0 bases and J gave up 8 bases, with 10 bases separating them. The CDR3 consists of 13 residues. The sample comprised peripheral blood. The chain recombines TRBV3-1 (or the pseudogene TRBV3-2) with TRBJ1-2; no definite D call. This receptor was identified in a woman aged 45-65 years with COVID-19, enrolled during active disease. The CDR3 sequence is CASSQDGVGGYTF. CDR3 nucleotide sequence: TGTGCCAGCAGCCAAGACGGGGTTGGCGGCTACACCTTC.